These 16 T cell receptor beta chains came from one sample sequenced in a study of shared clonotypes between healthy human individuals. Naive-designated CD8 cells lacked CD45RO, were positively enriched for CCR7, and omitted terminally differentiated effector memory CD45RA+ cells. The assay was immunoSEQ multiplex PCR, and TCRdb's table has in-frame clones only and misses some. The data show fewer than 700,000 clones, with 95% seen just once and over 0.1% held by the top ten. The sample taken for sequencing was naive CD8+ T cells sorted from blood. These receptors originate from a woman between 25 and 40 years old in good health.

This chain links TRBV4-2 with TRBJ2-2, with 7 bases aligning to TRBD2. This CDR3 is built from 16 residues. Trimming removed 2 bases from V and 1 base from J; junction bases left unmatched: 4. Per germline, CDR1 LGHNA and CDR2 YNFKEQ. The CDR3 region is CASSQLLAGNTGELFF. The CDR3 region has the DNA TGTGCCAGCAGCCAATTATTAGCGGGGAACACCGGGGAGCTGTTTTTT.

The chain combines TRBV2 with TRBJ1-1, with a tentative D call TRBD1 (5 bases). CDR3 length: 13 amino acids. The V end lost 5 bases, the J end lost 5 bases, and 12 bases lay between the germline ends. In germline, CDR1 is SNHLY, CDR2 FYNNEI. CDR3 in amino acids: CASSPGGGTEAFF. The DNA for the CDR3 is TGTGCCAGCAGTCCCGGGGGTGGGACTGAAGCTTTCTTT.

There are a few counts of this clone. In DNA form, the CDR3 reads TGTGCCAGCAGCACCGGGACAGGGGCCGTCTACACCTTC. This encodes CASSTGTGAVYTF. The chain links TRBV11-2 to TRBJ1-2, with 10 positions matching TRBD1. The germline V gene has CDR1 SGHAT and CDR2 FQNNGV. The CDR3 consists of 13 residues. Trimming took 5 bases from V and 10 from J; bases not matched to a gene: 7.

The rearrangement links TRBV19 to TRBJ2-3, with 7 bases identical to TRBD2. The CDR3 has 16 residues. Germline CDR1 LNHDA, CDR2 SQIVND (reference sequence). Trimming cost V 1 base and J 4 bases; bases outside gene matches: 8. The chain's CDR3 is CASSIVIGGSADTQYF. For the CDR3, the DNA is TGTGCCAGTAGTATAGTAATCGGCGGGAGTGCAGATACGCAGTATTTT. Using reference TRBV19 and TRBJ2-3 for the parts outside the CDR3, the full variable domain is DGGITQSPKYLFRKEGQNVTLSCEQNLNHDAMYWYRQDPGQGLRLIYYSQIVNDFQKGDIAEGYSVSREKKESFPLTVTSAQKNPTAFYLCASSIVIGGSADTQYFGPGTRLTVL.

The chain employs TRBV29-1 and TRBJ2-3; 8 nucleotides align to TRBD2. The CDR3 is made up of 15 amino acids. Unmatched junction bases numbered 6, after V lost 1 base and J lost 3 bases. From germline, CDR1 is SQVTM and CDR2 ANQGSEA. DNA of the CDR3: TGCAGCGTTGAAGGGGTGCGGGAGGTAACAGATACGCAGTATTTT. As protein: CSVEGVREVTDTQYF.

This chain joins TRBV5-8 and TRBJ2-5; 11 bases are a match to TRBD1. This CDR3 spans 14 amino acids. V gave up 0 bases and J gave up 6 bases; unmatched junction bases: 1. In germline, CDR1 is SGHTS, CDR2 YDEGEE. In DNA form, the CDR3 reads TGTGCCAGCAGCTTGGGGGACAGGGGGAAGACCCAGTACTTC. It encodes CASSLGDRGKTQYF.

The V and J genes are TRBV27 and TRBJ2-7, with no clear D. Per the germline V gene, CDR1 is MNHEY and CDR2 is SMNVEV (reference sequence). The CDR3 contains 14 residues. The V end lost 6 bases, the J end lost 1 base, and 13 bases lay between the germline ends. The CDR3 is CASSWAAESYEQYF. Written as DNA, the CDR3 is TGTGCCAGCAGCTGGGCGGCTGAGTCCTACGAGCAGTACTTC.

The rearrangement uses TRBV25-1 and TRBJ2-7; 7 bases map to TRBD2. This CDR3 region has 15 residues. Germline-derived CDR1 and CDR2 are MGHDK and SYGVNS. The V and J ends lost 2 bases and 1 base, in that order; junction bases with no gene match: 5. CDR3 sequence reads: CASSEPGEGSYEQYF. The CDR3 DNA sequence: TGTGCCAGCAGTGAACCCGGGGAGGGGTCCTACGAGCAGTACTTC.

CDR3 loop: CASSSLSKVVGGETQYF. The CDR3 DNA reads TGTGCCAGCAGCTCCCTCTCAAAGGTCGTCGGGGGGGAGACCCAGTACTTC. V and J are TRBV9 and TRBJ2-5, with 7 bases that match TRBD2. V was pared by 4 bases and J by 5 bases, with 17 bases of the junction left unmatched. Germline CDR1 and CDR2: SGDLS and YYNGEE. The CDR3 covers 17 residues. Full variable domain (rest looked up from reference TRBV9 and TRBJ2-5): DSGVTQTPKHLITATGQRVTLRCSPRSGDLSVYWYQQSLDQGLQFLIQYYNGEERAKGNILERFSAQQFPDLHSELNLSSLELGDSALYFCASSSLSKVVGGETQYFGPGTRLLVL.

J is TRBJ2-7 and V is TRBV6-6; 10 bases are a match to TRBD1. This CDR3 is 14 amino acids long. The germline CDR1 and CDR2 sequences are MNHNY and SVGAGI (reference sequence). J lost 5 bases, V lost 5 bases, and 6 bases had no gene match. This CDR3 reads CASSNRDRGDEQYF. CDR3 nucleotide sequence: TGTGCCAGCAGTAACCGGGACAGGGGTGACGAGCAGTACTTC.

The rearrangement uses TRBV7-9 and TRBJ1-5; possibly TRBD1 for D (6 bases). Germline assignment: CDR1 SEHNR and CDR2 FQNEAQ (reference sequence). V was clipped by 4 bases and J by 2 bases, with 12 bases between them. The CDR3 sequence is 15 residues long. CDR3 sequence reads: CASSSTGFGNQPQHF. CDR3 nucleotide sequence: TGTGCCAGCAGCTCAACAGGGTTCGGCAATCAGCCCCAGCATTTT.

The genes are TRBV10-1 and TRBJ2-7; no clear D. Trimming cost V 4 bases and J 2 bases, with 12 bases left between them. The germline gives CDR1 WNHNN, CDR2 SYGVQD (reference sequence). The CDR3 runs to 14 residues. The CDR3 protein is CASSVGPSAYEQYF. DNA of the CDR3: TGCGCCAGCAGTGTGGGTCCAAGCGCCTACGAGCAGTACTTC.

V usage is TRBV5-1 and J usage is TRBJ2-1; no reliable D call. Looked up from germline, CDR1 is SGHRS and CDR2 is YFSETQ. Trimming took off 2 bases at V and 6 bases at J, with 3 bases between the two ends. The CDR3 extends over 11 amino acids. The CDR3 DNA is TGCGCCAGCAGCTTTACCAATGAGCAGTTCTTC. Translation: CASSFTNEQFF.

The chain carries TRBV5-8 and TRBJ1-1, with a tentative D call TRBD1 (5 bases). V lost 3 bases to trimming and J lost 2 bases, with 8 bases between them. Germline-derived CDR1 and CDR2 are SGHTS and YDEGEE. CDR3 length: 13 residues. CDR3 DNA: TGTGCCAGCAGCTCGGGACCCAACACTGAAGCTTTCTTT. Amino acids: CASSSGPNTEAFF.

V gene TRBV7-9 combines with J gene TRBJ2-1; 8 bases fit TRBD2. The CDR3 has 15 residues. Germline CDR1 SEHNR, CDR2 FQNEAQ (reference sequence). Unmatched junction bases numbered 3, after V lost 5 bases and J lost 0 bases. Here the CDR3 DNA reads TGTGCCAGCAGCGGAGCGGGAGCCTCCTACAATGAGCAGTTCTTC. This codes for CASSGAGASYNEQFF.

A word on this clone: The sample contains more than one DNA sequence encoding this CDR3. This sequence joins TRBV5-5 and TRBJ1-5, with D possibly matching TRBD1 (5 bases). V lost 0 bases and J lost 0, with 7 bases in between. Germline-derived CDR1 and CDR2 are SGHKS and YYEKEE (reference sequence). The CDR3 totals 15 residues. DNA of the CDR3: TGTGCCAGCAGCTTGGGACAGTATAGCAATCAGCCCCAGCATTTT. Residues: CASSLGQYSNQPQHF.